These 10 T cell receptor beta chains were sequenced from one sample in a study of blood T cell repertoires in COVID-19. The data were produced by immunoSEQ multiplex PCR, yet TCRdb's version contains in-frame clones alone and is incomplete. The sample includes around 140,000 clones, 84% seen only once; the top ten take under 5.5%. What was sequenced was peripheral blood. Receptor source: a human donor in a cohort sampled during active COVID-19.

V and J are TRBV14 and TRBJ1-6, with D possibly being TRBD1 (5 bases). Germline V CDR1 and CDR2: SGHDN, FVKESK. V lost 0 bases to trimming and J lost 7 bases, with 16 bases between them. CDR3 length equals 17 residues. CDR3 sequence (DNA): TGTGCCAGCAGCCAAGAATTCGCAGGGTCGACGAATTCACCCCTCCACTTT. This sequence encodes CASSQEFAGSTNSPLHF. The full variable domain, its missing parts supplied by reference TRBV14 and TRBJ1-6, is EAGVTQFPSHSVIEKGQTVTLRCDPISGHDNLYWYRRVMGKEIKFLLHFVKESKQDESGMPNNRFLAERTGGTYSTLKVQPAELEDSGVYFCASSQEFAGSTNSPLHFGNGTRLTVT.

The chain links TRBV10-1 to TRBJ2-5; the D gene is possibly TRBD2 (5 bases). The CDR3 sequence is 13 residues long. Trimming stripped 6 bases from V and 3 bases from J, with 11 bases between. CDR1 and CDR2 from the germline V gene are WNHNN and SYGVQD (reference sequence). The CDR3: CASRDSGKETQYF. CDR3 DNA: TGCGCCAGCAGGGACTCGGGCAAAGAGACCCAGTACTTC.

The chain employs TRBV4-1 and TRBJ1-1; 7 nucleotides line up with TRBD1. J gave up 6 bases and V 4 bases, and 8 bases lay outside the gene matches. CDR3 length equals 14 residues. Germline values: CDR1 MGHRA, CDR2 YSYEKL. The CDR3 loop reads CASSPTQGSSEAFF. The DNA of the CDR3 is TGCGCCAGCAGCCCAACACAGGGGAGCTCTGAAGCTTTCTTT.

The chain joins TRBV4-1 to TRBJ1-3, with no clear D. Germline V gene data show CDR1 as MGHRA and CDR2 as YSYEKL. The CDR3 has 19 amino acids. Trimming left V 1 base short and J 3 bases short, with 22 bases between. For the CDR3, the DNA is TGCGCCAGCAGCCAAGTCGAAGCGGGGAGTTTTAGATTTGGAAACACCATATATTTT. It specifies CASSQVEAGSFRFGNTIYF.

The chain is built from TRBV6-1 and TRBJ1-1, with 8 nucleotides matching TRBD1. The germline V gene encodes CDR1 MNHNS and CDR2 SASEGT. The CDR3 runs 16 residues. Germline trimming cut 4 bases from V and 6 bases from J; bases unmatched to any gene: 13. The CDR3 protein is CASSAPPAGGRAEAFF. DNA of the CDR3: TGTGCCAGCAGTGCGCCTCCCGCAGGGGGCAGGGCTGAAGCTTTCTTT.

The chain uses TRBV9 and TRBJ1-2; D unresolved. This CDR3 has 14 residues. V was shortened by 3 bases and J by 2 bases, with 11 bases between the two germline ends. The germline V gene has CDR1 SGDLS and CDR2 YYNGEE. CDR3 nucleotides: TGTGCCAGCAGCGGTTTAGCCGCAAACTATGGCTACACCTTC. Translating gives CASSGLAANYGYTF.

The chain employs TRBV6-5 and TRBJ2-7, with 7 nucleotides matching TRBD1. CDR1 is MNHEY and CDR2 is SVGAGI in the germline V gene. Germline trimming cut 9 bases from V and 2 bases from J; bases unmatched to any gene: 4. The CDR3 loop spans 12 amino acids. The CDR3 DNA reads as TGTGCCAGTGACAGGGAAGCCTACGAGCAGTACTTC. This sequence encodes CASDREAYEQYF.

This clone has a single count. The chain has TRBV24-1 and TRBJ2-3; 7 nucleotides agree with TRBD2. The ends lost 0 bases at V and 2 bases at J; junction bases unmatched: 4. Looked up from germline, CDR1 is KGHDR and CDR2 is SFDVKD. CDR3 length: 16 residues. CDR3 coding DNA: TGTGCCACCAGTGATTTGCTACGGGGGGACACAGATACGCAGTATTTT. It translates to CATSDLLRGDTDTQYF.

The chain links TRBV4-1 to TRBJ2-7; 8 nucleotides line up with TRBD1. J was trimmed by 5 bases and V by 2 bases; bases with no gene match: 11. CDR3 length: 16 amino acids. Germline CDR1 reads MGHRA; CDR2 reads YSYEKL. CDR3 DNA sequence: TGCGCCAGCAGCCAAATACAGGGACAGGACCTCCACGAGCAGTACGTC. Protein product: CASSQIQGQDLHEQYV.

This chain links TRBV5-1 with TRBJ2-3, with 12 bases aligning to TRBD2. This CDR3 is 16 amino acids long. CDR1 and CDR2 from the germline V gene are SGHRS and YFSETQ. The V segment lost 5 bases and the J segment 0 bases; nucleotides outside the gene matches: 4. The CDR3 region has the DNA TGCGCCAGCAGTACTAGCGGGAGGACTAGCACAGATACGCAGTATTTT. Translated, it gives CASSTSGRTSTDTQYF.